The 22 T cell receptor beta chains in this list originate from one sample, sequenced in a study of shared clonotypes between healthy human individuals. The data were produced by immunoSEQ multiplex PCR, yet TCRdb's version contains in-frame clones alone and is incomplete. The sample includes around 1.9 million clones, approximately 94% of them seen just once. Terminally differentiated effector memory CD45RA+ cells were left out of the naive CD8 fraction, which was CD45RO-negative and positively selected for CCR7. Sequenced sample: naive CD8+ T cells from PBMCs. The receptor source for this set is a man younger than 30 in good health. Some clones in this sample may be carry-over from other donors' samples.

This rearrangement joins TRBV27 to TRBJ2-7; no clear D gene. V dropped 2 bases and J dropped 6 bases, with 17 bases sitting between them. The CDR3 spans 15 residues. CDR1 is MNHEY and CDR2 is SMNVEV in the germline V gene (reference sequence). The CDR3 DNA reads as TGTGCCAGCAGTTTAGATAGACATCATCCCACCGAGCAGTACTTC. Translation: CASSLDRHHPTEQYF.

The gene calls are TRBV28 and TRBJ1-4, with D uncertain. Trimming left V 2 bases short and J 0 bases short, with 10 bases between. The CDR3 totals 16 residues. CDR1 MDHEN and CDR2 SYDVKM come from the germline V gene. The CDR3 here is CASSLTTESTNEKLFF. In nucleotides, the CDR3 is TGTGCCAGCAGTTTAACGACCGAGTCAACTAATGAAAAACTGTTTTTT.

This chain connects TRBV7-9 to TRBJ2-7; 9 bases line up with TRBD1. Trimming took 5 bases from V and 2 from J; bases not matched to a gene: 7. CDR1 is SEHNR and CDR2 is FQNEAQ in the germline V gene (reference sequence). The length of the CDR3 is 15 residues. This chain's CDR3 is CASSKGTGSTYEQYF. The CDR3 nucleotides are TGTGCCAGCAGCAAAGGGACAGGGTCGACCTACGAGCAGTACTTC.

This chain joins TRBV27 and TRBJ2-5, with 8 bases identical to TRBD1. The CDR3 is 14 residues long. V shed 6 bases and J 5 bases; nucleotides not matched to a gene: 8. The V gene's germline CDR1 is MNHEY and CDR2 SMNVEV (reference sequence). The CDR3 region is CASSPGGLRETQYF. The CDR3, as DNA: TGTGCCAGCAGCCCAGGGGGCCTCCGGGAGACCCAGTACTTC.

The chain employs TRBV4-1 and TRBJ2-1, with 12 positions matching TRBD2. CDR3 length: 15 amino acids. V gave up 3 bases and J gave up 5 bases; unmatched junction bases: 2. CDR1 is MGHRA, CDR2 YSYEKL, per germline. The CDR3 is CASSQTSGSHNEQFF. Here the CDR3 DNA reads TGCGCCAGCAGCCAGACTAGCGGGAGCCACAATGAGCAGTTCTTC.

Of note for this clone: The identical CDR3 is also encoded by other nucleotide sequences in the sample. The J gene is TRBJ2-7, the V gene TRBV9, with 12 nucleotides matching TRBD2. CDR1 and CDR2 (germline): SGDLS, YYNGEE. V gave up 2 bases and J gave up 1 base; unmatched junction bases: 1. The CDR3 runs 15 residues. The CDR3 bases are TGTGCCAGCAGCGTCGGACTAGCGGGATCCTACGAGCAGTACTTC. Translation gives CASSVGLAGSYEQYF.

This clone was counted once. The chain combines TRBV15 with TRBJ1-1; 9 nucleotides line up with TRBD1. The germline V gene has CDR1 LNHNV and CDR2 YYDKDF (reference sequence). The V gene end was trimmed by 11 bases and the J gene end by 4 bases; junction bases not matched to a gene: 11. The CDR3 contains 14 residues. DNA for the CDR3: TGTGCCGTACGGGACAGGGATTCGGTCACTGAAGCTTTCTTT. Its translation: CAVRDRDSVTEAFF.

CDR3 region: CASSWPRYEQYF. CDR3 nucleotide sequence: TGTGCCAGCAGTTGGCCAAGATACGAGCAGTACTTC. The chain combines TRBV28 with TRBJ2-7, with no clear D. CDR1 is MDHEN, CDR2 SYDVKM, per germline. V dropped 4 bases and J dropped 4 bases, with 8 bases sitting between them. This CDR3 has 12 amino acids.

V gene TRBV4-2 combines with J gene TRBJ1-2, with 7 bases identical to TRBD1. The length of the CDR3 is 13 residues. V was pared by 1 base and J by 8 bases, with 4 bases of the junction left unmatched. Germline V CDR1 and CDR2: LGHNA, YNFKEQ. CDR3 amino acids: CASSQATGDGYTF. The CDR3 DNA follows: TGTGCCAGCAGCCAAGCCACAGGGGACGGCTACACCTTC.

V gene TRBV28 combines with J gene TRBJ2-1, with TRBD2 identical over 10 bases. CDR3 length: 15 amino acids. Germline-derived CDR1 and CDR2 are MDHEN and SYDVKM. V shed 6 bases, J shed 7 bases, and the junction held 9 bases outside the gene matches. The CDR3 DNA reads TGTGCCAGCAGAGAACCTAGCGGGAGCCCAAATGAGCAGTTCTTC. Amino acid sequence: CASREPSGSPNEQFF.

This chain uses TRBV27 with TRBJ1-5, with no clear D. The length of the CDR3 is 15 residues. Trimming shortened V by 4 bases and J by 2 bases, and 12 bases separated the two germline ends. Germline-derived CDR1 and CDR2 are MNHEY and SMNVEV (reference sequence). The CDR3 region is CASSSRYAGNQPQHF. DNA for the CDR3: TGTGCCAGCAGTTCTCGGTACGCGGGCAATCAGCCCCAGCATTTT.

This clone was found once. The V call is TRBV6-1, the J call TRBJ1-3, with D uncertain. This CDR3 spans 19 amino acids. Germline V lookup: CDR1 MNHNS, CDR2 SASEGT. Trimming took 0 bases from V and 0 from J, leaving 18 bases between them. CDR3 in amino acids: CASSEALREGFISGNTIYF. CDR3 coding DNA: TGTGCCAGCAGTGAAGCGCTTCGGGAGGGCTTTATCTCTGGAAACACCATATATTTT.

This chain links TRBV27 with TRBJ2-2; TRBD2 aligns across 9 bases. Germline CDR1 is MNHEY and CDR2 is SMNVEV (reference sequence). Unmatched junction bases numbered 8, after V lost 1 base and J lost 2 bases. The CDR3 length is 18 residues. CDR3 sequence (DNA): TGTGCCAGCAGTTTATGGGGCGGGAGGGCCCTCAACACCGGGGAGCTGTTTTTT. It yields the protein CASSLWGGRALNTGELFF.

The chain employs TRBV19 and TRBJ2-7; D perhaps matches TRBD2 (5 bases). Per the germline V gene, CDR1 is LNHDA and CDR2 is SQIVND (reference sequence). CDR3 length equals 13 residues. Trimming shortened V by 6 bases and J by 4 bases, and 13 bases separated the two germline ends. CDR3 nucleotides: TGTGCCAGTAGGGAACCGGGATTTTACGAGCAGTACTTC. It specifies CASREPGFYEQYF. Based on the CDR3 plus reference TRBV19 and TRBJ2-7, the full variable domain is DGGITQSPKYLFRKEGQNVTLSCEQNLNHDAMYWYRQDPGQGLRLIYYSQIVNDFQKGDIAEGYSVSREKKESFPLTVTSAQKNPTAFYLCASREPGFYEQYFGPGTRLTVT.

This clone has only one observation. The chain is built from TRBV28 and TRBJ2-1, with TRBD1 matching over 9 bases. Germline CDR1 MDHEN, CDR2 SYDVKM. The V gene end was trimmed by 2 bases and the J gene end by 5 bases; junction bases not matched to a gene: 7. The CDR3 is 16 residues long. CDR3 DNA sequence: TGTGCCAGCAGTTTAACTCGGGACAGGGAGGACAATGAGCAGTTCTTC. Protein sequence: CASSLTRDREDNEQFF.

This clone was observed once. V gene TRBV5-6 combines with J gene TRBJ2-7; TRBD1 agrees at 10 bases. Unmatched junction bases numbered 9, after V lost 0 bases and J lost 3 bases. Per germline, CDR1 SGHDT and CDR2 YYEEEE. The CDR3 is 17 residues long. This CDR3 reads CASSLGRQGAYYYEQYF. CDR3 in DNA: TGTGCCAGCAGCTTGGGGAGACAGGGGGCTTATTACTACGAGCAGTACTTC.

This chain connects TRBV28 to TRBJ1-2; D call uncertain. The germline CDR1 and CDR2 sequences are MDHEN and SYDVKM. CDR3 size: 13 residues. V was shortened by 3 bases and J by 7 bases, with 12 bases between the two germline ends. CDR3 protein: CASSLEGGSGYTF. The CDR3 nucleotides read TGTGCCAGCAGTTTGGAGGGCGGGAGTGGCTACACCTTC.

The CDR3 loop is CASSSRIGERTDTQYF. The CDR3 bases are TGTGCCAGCAGCTCCCGTATAGGGGAGAGGACAGATACGCAGTATTTT. The gene calls are TRBV7-2 and TRBJ2-3; D might be TRBD1 or TRBD2, each matching 5 bases. CDR1 SGHTA and CDR2 FQGNSA come from the germline V gene. The CDR3 has 16 residues. The V and J ends lost 4 bases and 3 bases respectively, with 17 bases between them.

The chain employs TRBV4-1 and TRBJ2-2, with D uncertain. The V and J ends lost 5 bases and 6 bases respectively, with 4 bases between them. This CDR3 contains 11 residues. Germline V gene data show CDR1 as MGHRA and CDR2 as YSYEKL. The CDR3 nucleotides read TGCGCCAGCAGCTTCGCCGGGGAGCTGTTTTTT. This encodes CASSFAGELFF.

The CDR3 loop is CASSPLPLYEQYF. The CDR3, as DNA: TGTGCCAGCAGCCCCCTTCCCCTCTACGAGCAGTACTTC. The genes are TRBV11-2 and TRBJ2-7, with D uncertain. Germline CDR1 and CDR2: SGHAT and FQNNGV. The CDR3 totals 13 residues. The ends were cut back, 5 bases at V and 3 bases at J, with 11 bases in the middle.

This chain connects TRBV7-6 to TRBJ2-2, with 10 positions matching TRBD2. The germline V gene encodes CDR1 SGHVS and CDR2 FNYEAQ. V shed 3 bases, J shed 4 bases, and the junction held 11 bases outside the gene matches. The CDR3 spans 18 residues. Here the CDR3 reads CASSFPISGRAGTGELFF. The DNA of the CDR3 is TGTGCCAGCAGCTTTCCTATAAGCGGGAGGGCCGGCACCGGGGAGCTGTTTTTT. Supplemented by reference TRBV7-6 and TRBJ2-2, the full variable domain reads GAGVSQSPRYKVTKRGQDVALRCDPISGHVSLYWYRQALGQGPEFLTYFNYEAQQDKSGLPNDRFSAERPEGSISTLTIQRTEQRDSAMYRCASSFPISGRAGTGELFFGEGSRLTVL.

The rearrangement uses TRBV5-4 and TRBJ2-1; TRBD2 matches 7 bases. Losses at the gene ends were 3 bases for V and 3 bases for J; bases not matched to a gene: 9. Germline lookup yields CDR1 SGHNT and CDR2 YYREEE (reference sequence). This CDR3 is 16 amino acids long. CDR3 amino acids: CASSSNRDYNYNEQFF. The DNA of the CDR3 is TGTGCCAGCAGCTCGAACCGGGACTACAACTACAATGAGCAGTTCTTC.